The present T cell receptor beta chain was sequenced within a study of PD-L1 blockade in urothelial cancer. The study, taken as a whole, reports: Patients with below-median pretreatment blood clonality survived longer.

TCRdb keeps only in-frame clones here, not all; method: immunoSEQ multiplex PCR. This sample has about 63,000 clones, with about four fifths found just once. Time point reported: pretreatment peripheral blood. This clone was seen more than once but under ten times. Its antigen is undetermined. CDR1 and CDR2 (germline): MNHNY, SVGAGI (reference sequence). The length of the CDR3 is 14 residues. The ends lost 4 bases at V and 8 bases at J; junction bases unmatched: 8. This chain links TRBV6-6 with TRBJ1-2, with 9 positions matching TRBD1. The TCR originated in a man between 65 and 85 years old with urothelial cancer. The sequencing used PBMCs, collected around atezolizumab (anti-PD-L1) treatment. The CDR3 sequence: CASSSPDRGSGYTF. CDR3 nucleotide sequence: TGTGCCAGCAGTTCCCCTGACAGGGGGAGCGGCTACACCTTC.